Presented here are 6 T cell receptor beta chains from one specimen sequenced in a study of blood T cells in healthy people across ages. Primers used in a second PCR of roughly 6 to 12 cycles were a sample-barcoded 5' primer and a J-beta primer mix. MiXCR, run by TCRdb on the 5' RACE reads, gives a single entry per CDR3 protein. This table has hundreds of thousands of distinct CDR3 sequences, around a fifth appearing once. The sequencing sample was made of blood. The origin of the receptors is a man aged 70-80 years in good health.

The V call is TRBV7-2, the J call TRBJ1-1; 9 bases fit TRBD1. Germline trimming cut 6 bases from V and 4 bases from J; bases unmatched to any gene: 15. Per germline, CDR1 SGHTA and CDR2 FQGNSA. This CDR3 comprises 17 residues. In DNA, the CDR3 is TGTGCCAGCAGGGGACCGGGACAGGGAATCGCAGTCACTGAAGCTTTCTTT. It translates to CASRGPGQGIAVTEAFF.

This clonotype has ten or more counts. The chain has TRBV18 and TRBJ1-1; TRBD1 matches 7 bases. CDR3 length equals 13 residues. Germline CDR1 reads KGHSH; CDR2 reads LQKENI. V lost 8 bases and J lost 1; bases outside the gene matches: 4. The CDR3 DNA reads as TGTGCCAGCGCCCGGGACAGGAACACTGAAGCTTTCTTT. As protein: CASARDRNTEAFF.

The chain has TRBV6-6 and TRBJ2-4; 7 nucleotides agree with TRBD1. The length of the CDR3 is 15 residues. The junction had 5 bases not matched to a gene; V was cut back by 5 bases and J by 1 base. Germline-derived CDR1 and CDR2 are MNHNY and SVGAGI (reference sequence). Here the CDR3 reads CASSLQGQAKNIQYF. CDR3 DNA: TGTGCCAGCAGTCTACAGGGACAGGCCAAAAACATTCAGTACTTC.

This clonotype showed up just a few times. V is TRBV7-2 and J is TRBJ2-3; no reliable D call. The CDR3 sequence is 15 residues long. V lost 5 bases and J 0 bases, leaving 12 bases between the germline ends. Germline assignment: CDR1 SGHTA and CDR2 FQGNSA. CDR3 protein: CASSPTRLSTDTQYF. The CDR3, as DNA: TGTGCCAGCAGCCCAACTCGACTGAGCACAGATACGCAGTATTTT.

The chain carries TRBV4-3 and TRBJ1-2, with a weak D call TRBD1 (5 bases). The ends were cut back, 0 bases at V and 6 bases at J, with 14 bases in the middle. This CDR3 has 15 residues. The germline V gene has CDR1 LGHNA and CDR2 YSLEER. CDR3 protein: CASSQDLEGDHGYTF. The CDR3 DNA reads TGCGCCAGCAGCCAAGATCTGGAAGGGGACCATGGCTACACCTTC.

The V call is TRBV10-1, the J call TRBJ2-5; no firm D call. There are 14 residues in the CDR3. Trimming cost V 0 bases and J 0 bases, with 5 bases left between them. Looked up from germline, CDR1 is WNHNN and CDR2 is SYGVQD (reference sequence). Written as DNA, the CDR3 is TGCGCCAGCAGTGAGTCTACGCACCAAGAGACCCAGTACTTC. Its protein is CASSESTHQETQYF.